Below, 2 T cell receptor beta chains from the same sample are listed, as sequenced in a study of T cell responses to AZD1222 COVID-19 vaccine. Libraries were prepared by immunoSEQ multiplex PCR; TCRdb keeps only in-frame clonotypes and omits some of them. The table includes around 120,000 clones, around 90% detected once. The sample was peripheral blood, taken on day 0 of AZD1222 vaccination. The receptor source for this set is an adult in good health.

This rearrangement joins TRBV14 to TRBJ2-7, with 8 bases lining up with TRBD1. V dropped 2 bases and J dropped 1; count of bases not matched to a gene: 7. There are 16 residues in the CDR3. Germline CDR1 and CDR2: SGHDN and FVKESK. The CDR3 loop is CASSQSRGRLSYEQYF. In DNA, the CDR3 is TGTGCCAGCAGCCAATCCAGGGGGCGCTTATCCTACGAGCAGTACTTC.

CDR3 nucleotides: TGTGCCAGCAGCTTTACTAGCGGGGGCACAGATACGCAGTATTTT. Translation gives CASSFTSGGTDTQYF. V is TRBV7-9 and J is TRBJ2-3; the match to TRBD2 covers 10 bases. Germline V gene lookup returns CDR1 SEHNR and CDR2 FQNEAQ (reference sequence). The ends lost 3 bases at V and 1 base at J; junction bases unmatched: 1. This CDR3 has 15 amino acids.